Below are 9 T cell receptor beta chains sequenced from a single sample in a study of breast tumors, draining lymph nodes, adjacent tissues. Breast cancer patients provided tissue from their axillary draining lymph nodes. TCRdb re-called the multiplex PCR reads with MiXCR, one entry per CDR3 protein. The sample contains over 250,000 distinct CDR3 sequences, roughly 31% of which appear only once. Material: axillary lymph node tissue. The receptors shown here come from a female donor with breast cancer. Some clones in this sample may be carry-over from other donors' samples.

This clonotype was found many times. The chain couples TRBV4-2 to TRBJ1-2; 10 bases match TRBD1. Germline CDR1 is LGHNA and CDR2 is YNFKEQ. V dropped 0 bases and J dropped 9; count of bases not matched to a gene: 10. The CDR3 is 16 amino acids. In DNA form, the CDR3 reads TGTGCCAGCAGCCAAGATAGGGACAGGGGTTCGGGTAGCTACACCTTC. This encodes CASSQDRDRGSGSYTF.

This clonotype has at least ten counts. The chain couples TRBV11-2 to TRBJ2-5; 9 nucleotides align to TRBD2. Germline CDR1 is SGHAT and CDR2 is FQNNGV. The CDR3 consists of 15 residues. After removal of 4 bases from V and 2 bases from J, the junction contained 5 bases not matched to a gene. The CDR3 nucleotides read TGTGCCAGCAGCTCGAGACTAGCGGTACAAGAGACCCAGTACTTC. Its translation is CASSSRLAVQETQYF.

This clonotype was seen a single time. V gene TRBV7-2 combines with J gene TRBJ2-7, with 9 bases aligning to TRBD1. Trimming cost V 7 bases and J 9 bases; bases outside gene matches: 10. This CDR3 has 13 amino acids. From germline, CDR1 is SGHTA and CDR2 FQGNSA. CDR3 nucleotide sequence: TGTGCCAGCACCGGGGGGACAGGGAGGGGGCAGTACTTC. It is translated as CASTGGTGRGQYF.

This clonotype was picked up many times. The V call is TRBV19, the J call TRBJ2-1; 7 bases fit TRBD1. V shed 5 bases and J 3 bases; nucleotides not matched to a gene: 4. The CDR3 extends over 14 amino acids. Germline loops: CDR1 LNHDA, CDR2 SQIVND (reference sequence). The chain's CDR3 is CASSGGQYYNEQFF. The CDR3 nucleotides read TGTGCCAGTAGTGGGGGACAGTACTACAATGAGCAGTTCTTC.

This chain joins TRBV7-2 and TRBJ2-5; TRBD1 agrees at 11 bases. Germline loops: CDR1 SGHTA, CDR2 FQGNSA. Trimming cost V 5 bases and J 2 bases; bases outside gene matches: 4. CDR3 size: 15 residues. This chain's CDR3 is CTSSLDRGQQETQYF. In DNA form, the CDR3 reads TGTACCAGCAGCCTGGACAGGGGGCAGCAAGAGACCCAGTACTTC.

This clonotype was seen only a few times. The gene calls are TRBV27 and TRBJ1-5; no clear D. CDR3 length: 13 residues. Germline CDR1 reads MNHEY; CDR2 reads SMNVEV (reference sequence). With 5 bases removed from V and 4 bases from J, the gap between germline ends came to 9 bases. For the CDR3, the DNA is TGTGCCAGCAGTCCCAGGATTAATCAGCCCCAGCATTTT. This translates into CASSPRINQPQHF.

V is TRBV10-3 and J is TRBJ2-3; D is unresolved. The CDR3 length is 13 residues. Trimming removed 10 bases at V and 0 bases at J, with 11 bases between. The germline gives CDR1 ENHRY, CDR2 SYGVKD. Here the CDR3 DNA reads TGTGCCAGCACAACAACAAGCACAGATACGCAGTATTTT. This sequence encodes CASTTTSTDTQYF.

This clonotype came up many times. V gene TRBV9 combines with J gene TRBJ2-2; a possible D gene is TRBD1 (6 bases). The CDR3 extends over 16 amino acids. Trimming cost V 0 bases and J 4 bases, with 13 bases left between them. In germline, CDR1 is SGDLS, CDR2 YYNGEE. DNA of the CDR3: TGTGCCAGCAGCGTAGTGGTGGGGGCGGGCACCGGGGAGCTGTTTTTT. It is translated as CASSVVVGAGTGELFF.

This clonotype was observed many times. J is TRBJ2-3 and V is TRBV15, with 8 bases identical to TRBD2. CDR1 and CDR2 from the germline V gene are LNHNV and YYDKDF (reference sequence). The CDR3 consists of 19 residues. V lost 1 base and J lost 3; bases outside the gene matches: 15. CDR3 nucleotide sequence: TGTGCCACCAGCAGAGGGGGACTAGTGGGAGAGGGGATGACAGATACGCAGTATTTT. Its translation is CATSRGGLVGEGMTDTQYF. The full variable domain, rest sourced from reference TRBV15 and TRBJ2-3, is DAMVIQNPRYQVTQFGKPVTLSCSQTLNHNVMYWYQQKSSQAPKLLFHYYDKDFNNEADTPDNFQSRRPNTSFCFLDIRSPGLGDTAMYLCATSRGGLVGEGMTDTQYFGPGTRLTVL.